The source of this TCR beta chain is a study of STAT5B mutations in CD4+ large granular lymphocyte leukemia. Overall study findings and caveats: Patient CD4-sorted repertoires stayed more clonal than healthy ones after leukemic-clone removal. Top patient clones used TRBV06 genes more often: 8/27 versus 2/35 in controls.

This was a survey-level run. Assay used: immunoSEQ multiplex PCR; TCRdb lists only in-frame clones, some missing. The sample yields about 31,000 clones, over 60% seen once. The length of the CDR3 is 15 residues. The V segment lost 0 bases and the J segment 4 bases; nucleotides outside the gene matches: 3. Germline V gene data show CDR1 as LGHNA and CDR2 as YSLEER. A note on this clone: Its antigen is currently unknown.

This clonotype was sampled from a human donor in good health. The sequencing input was CD4+ T cells from blood buffy coats. The chain carries TRBV4-3 and TRBJ2-1; 7 positions match TRBD1. This CDR3 reads CASSQDRDSYNEQFF. The CDR3 DNA sequence: TGCGCCAGCAGCCAAGATCGGGACAGTTACAATGAGCAGTTCTTC.